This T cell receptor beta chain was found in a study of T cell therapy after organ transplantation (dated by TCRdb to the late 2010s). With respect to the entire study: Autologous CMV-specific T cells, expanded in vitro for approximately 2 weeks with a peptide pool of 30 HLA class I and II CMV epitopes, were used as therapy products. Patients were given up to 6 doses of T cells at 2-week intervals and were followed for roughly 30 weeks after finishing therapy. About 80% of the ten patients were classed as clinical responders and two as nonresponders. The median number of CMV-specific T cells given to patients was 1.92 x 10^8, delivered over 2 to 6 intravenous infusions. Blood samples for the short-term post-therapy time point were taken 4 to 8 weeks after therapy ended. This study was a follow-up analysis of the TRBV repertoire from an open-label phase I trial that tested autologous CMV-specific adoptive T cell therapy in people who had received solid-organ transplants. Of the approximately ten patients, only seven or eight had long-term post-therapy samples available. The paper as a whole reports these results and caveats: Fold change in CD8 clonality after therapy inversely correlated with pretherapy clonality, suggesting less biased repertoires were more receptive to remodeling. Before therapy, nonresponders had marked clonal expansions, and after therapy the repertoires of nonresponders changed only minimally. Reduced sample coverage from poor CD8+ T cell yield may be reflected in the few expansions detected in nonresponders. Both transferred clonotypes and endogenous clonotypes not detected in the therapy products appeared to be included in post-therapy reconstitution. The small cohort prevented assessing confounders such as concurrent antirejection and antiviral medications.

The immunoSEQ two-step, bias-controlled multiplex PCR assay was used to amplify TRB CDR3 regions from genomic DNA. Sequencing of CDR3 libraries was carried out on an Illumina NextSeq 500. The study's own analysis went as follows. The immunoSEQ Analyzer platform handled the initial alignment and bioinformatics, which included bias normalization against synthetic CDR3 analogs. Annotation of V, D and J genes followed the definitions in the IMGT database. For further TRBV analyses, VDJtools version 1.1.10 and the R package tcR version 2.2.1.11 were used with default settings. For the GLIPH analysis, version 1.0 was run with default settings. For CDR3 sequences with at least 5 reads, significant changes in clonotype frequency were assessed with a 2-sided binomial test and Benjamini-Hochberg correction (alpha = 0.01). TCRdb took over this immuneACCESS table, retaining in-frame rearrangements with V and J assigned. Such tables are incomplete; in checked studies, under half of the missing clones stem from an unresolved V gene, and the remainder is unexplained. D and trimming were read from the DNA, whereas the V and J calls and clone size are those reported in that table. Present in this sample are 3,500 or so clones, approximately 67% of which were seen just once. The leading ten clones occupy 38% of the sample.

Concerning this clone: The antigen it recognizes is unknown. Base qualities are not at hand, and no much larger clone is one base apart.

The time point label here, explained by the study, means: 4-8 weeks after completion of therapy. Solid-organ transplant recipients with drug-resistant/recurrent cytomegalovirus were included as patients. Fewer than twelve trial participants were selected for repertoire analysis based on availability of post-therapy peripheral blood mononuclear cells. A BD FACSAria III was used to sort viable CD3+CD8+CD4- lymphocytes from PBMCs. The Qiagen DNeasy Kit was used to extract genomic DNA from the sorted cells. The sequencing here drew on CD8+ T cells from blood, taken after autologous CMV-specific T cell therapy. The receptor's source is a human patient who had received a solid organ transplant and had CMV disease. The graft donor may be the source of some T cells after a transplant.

The CDR3 reads as follows: CASSPGLAASYNEQFF. At the DNA level, the sequence is TGTGCCAGCAGCCCGGGACTAGCGGCCTCCTACAATGAGCAGTTCTTC. The chain couples TRBV7-8 to TRBJ2-1; 11 bases in the middle match TRBD2. Trimming removed 5 bases from V and 0 bases from J; the gene matches leave 3 bases unexplained. From its cysteine to its phenylalanine, the CDR3 spans 16 amino acids. Of the read, only the CDR3 DNA is kept; its 48 bases are in frame from base 1. The germline V gene encodes CDR1 SGHVS and CDR2 FQNEAQ. Extended through the reference TRBV7-8 and TRBJ2-1 proteins, this CDR3 yields the full variable domain: GAGVSQSPRYKVAKRGQDVALRCDPISGHVSLFWYQQALGQGPEFLTYFQNEAQLDKSGLPSDRFFAERPEGSVSTLKIQRTQQEDSAVYLCASSPGLAASYNEQFFGPGTRLTVL.